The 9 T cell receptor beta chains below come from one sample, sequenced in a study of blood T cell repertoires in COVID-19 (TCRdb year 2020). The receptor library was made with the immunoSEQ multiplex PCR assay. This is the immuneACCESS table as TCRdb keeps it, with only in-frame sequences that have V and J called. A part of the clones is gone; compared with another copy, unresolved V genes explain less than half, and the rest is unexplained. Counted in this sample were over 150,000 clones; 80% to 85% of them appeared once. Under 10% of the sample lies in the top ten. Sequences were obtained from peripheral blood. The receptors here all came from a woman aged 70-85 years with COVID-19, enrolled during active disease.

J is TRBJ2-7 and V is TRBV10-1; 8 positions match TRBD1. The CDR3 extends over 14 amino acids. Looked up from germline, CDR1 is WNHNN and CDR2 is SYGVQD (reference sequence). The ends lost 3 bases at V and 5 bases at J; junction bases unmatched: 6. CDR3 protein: CASSDPGGRNEQYF. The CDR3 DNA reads TGCGCCAGCAGTGATCCAGGGGGCAGGAACGAGCAGTACTTC.

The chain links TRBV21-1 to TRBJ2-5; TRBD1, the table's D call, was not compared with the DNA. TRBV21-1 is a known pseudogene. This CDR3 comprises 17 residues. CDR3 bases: TGTGCCAGCAGCAAAGGGGGACAGGTGAGGTTGGTGGAGACCCAGTACTTC. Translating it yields CASSKGGQVRLVETQYF.

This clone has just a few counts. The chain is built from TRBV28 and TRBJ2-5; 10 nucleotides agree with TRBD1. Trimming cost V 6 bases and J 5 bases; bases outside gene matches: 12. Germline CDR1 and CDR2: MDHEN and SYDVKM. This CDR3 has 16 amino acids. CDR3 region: CASSQPRGQGRETQYF. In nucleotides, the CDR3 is TGTGCCAGCAGCCAACCCCGGGGACAGGGGCGGGAGACCCAGTACTTC.

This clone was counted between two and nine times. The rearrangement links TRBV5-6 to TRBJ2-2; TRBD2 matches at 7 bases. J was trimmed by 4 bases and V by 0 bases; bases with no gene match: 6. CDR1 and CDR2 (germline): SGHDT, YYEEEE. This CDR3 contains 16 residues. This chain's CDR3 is CASSLVPGGGTGELFF. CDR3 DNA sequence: TGTGCCAGCAGCTTGGTACCCGGCGGGGGCACCGGGGAGCTGTTTTTT. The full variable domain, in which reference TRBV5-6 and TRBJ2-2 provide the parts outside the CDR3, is DAGVTQSPTHLIKTRGQQVTLRCSPKSGHDTVSWYQQALGQGPQFIFQYYEEEERQRGNFPDRFSGHQFPNYSSELNVNALLLGDSALYLCASSLVPGGGTGELFFGEGSRLTVL.

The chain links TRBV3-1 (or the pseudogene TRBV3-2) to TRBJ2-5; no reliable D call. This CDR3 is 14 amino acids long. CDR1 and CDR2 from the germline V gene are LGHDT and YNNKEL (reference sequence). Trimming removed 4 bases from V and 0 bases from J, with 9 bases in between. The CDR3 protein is CASSLHRDQETQYF. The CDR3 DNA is TGTGCCAGCAGCCTCCACCGGGACCAAGAGACCCAGTACTTC.

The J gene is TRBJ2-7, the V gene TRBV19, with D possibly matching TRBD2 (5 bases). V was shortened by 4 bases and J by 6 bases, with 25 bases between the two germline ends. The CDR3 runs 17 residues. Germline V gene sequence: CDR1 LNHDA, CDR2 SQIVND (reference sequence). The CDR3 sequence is CASSTRSRLTTTFEQYF. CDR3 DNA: TGTGCCAGTAGTACTCGATCCAGACTAACCACCACCTTCGAGCAGTACTTC.

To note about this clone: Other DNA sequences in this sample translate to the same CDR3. CDR3 in DNA: TGCAGTGCTCGGGATTCCTACGAGCAGTACTTC. Protein product: CSARDSYEQYF. This sequence joins TRBV20-1 and TRBJ2-7; D might be TRBD2 (5 bases). The V and J ends lost 5 bases and 1 base respectively, with 6 bases between them. Germline-derived CDR1 and CDR2 are DFQATT and SNEGSKA (reference sequence). This CDR3 has 11 residues.

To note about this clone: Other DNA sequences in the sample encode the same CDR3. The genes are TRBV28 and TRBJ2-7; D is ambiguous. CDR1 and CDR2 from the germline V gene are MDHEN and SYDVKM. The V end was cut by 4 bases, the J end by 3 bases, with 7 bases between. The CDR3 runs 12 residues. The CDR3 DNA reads TGTGCCAGCAGTTCGAGACTCTACGAGCAGTACTTC. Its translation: CASSSRLYEQYF.

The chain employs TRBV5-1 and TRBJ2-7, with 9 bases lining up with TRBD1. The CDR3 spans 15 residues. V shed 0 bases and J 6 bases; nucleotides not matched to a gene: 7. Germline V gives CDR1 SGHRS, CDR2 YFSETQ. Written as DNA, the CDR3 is TGCGCCAGCAGCTTGGCCGGGACAGGGTTATTCGAGCAGTACTTC. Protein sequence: CASSLAGTGLFEQYF. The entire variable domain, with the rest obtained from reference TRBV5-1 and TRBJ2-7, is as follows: KAGVTQTPRYLIKTRGQQVTLSCSPISGHRSVSWYQQTPGQGLQFLFEYFSETQRNKGNFPGRFSGRQFSNSRSEMNVSTLELGDSALYLCASSLAGTGLFEQYFGPGTRLTVT.